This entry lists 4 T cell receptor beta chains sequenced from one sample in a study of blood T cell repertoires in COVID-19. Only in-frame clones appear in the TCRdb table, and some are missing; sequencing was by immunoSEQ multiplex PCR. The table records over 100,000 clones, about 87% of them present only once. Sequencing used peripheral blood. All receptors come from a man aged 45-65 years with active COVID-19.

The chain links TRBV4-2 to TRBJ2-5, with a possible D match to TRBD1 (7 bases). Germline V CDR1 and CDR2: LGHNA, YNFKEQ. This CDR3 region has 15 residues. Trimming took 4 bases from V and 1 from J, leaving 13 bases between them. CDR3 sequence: CASSPSQGGQETQYF. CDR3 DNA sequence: TGTGCCAGCAGCCCCTCGCAGGGGGGCCAAGAGACCCAGTACTTC.

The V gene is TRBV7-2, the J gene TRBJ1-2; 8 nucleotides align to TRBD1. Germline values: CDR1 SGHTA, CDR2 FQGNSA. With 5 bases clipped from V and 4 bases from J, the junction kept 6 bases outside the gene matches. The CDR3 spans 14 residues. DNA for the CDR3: TGTGCCAGCAGCCCAGGGGGCAGAACCTATGGCTACACCTTC. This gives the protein CASSPGGRTYGYTF.

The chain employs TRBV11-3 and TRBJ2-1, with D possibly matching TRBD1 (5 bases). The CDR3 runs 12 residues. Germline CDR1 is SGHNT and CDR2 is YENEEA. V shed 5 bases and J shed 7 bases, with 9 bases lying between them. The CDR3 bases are TGTGCCAGCAGCGCCGACAGTAATGAGCAGTTCTTC. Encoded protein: CASSADSNEQFF.

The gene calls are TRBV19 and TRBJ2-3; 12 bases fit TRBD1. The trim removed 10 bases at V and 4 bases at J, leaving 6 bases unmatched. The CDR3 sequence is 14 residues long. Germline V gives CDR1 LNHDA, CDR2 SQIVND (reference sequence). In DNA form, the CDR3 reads TGTGCCACCAGGGACAGGGGGCGCGCAGATACGCAGTATTTT. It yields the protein CATRDRGRADTQYF.